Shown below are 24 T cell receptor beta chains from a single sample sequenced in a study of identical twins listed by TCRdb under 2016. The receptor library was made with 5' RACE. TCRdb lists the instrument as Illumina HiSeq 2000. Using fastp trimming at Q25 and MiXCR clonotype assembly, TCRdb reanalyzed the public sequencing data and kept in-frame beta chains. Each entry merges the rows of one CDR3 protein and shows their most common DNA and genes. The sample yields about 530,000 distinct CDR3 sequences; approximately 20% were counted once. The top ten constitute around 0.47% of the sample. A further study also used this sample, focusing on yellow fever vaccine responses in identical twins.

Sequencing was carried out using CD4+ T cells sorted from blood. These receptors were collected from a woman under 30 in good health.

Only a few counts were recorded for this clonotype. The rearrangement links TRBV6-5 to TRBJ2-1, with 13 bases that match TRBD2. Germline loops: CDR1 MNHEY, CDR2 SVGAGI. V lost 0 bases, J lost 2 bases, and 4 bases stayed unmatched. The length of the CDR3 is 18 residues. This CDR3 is CASSYSTGTSGAYNEQFF. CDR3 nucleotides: TGTGCCAGCAGTTACTCAACCGGGACTAGCGGGGCCTACAATGAGCAGTTCTTC.

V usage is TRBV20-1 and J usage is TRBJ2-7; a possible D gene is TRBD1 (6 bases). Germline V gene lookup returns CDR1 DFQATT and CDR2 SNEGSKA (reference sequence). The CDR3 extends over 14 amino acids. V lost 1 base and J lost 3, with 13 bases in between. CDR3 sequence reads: CSARAPGHSYEQYV. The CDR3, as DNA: TGCAGTGCTAGAGCTCCGGGACACAGCTACGAGCAGTACGTC.

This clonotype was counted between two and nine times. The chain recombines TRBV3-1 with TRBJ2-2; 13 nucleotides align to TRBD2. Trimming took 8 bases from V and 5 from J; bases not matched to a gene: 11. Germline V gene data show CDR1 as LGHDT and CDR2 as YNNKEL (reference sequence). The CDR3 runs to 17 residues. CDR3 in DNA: TGTGCCAGCCTAGGACTAGCGGGAGTAGGCGGGACCGGGGAGCTGTTTTTT. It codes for CASLGLAGVGGTGELFF.

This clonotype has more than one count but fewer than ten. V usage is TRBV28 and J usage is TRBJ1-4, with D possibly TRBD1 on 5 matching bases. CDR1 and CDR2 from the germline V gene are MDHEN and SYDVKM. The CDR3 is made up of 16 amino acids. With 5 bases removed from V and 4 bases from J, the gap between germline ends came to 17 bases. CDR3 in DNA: TGTGCCAGCAGTCTCCCTGGGACGGCAAATAATGAAAAACTGTTTTTT. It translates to CASSLPGTANNEKLFF.

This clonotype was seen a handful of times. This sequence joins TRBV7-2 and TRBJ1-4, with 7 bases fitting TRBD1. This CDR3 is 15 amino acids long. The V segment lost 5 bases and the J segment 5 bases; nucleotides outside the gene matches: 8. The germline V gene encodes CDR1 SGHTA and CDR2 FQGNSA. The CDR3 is CASSPGGHVNEKLFF. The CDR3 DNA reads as TGTGCCAGCAGCCCAGGGGGACACGTGAATGAAAAACTGTTTTTT.

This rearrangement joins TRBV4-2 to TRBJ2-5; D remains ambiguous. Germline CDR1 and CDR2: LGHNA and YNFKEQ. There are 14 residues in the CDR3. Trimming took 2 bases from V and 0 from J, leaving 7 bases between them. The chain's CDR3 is CASSQSGYQETQYF. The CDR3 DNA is TGTGCCAGCAGCCAATCTGGGTACCAAGAGACCCAGTACTTC.

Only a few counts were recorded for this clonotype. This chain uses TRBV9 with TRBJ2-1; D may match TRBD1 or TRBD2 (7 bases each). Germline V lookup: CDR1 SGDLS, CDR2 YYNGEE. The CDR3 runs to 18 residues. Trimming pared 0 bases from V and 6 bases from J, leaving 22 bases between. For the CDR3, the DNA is TGTGCCAGCAGCGTAGTTTCAGGGGGGGGCGGACCTGGCAATGAGCAGTTCTTC. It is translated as CASSVVSGGGGPGNEQFF.

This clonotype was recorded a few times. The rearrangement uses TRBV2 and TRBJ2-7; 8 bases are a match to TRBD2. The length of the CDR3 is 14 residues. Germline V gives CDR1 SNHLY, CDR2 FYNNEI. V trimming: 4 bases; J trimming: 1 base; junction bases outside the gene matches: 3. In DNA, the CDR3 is TGTGCCAGCAGTGGGGGACTAGATTCCTACGAGCAGTACTTC. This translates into CASSGGLDSYEQYF.

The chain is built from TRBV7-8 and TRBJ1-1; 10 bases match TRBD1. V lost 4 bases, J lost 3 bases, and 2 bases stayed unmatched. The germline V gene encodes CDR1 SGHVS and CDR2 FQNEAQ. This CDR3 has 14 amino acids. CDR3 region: CASSWGTGDTEAFF. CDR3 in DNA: TGTGCCAGCAGCTGGGGGACAGGGGACACTGAAGCTTTCTTT.

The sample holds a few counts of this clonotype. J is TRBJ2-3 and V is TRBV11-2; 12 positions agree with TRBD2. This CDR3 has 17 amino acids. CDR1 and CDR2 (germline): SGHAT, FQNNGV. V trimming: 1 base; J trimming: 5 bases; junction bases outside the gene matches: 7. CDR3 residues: CASSLGRLAGVVDTQYF. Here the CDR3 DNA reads TGTGCCAGCAGCTTAGGGCGACTAGCGGGAGTGGTAGATACGCAGTATTTT.

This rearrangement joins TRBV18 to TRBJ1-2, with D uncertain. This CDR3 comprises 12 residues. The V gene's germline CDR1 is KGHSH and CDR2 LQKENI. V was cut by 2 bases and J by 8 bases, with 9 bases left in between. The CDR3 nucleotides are TGTGCCAGCTCACCAGGCAGTAGGGGCTACACCTTC. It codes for CASSPGSRGYTF.

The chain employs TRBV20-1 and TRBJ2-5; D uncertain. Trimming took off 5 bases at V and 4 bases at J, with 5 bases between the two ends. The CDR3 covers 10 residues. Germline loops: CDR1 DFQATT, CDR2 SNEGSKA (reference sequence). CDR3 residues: CSAAVETQYF. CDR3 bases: TGCAGTGCTGCAGTAGAGACCCAGTACTTC.

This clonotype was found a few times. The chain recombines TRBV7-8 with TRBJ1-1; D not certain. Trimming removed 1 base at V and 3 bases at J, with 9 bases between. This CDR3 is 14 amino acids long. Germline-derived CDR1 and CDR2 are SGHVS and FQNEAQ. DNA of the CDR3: TGTGCCAGCAGCTTAGATCTCCTGGACACTGAAGCTTTCTTT. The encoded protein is CASSLDLLDTEAFF.

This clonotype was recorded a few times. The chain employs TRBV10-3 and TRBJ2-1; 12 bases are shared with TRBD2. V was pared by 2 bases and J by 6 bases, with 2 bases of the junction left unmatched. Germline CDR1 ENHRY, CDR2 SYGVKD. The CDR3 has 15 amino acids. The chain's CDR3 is CAISELAGGPNEQFF. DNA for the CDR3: TGTGCCATCAGTGAGCTAGCGGGAGGGCCCAATGAGCAGTTCTTC.

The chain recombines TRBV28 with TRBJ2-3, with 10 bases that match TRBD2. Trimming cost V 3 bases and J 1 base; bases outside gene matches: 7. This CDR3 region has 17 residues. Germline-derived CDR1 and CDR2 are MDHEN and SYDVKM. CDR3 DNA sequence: TGTGCCAGCAGTTTCCCCGGACTAGCGGAGGGCACAGATACGCAGTATTTT. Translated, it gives CASSFPGLAEGTDTQYF.

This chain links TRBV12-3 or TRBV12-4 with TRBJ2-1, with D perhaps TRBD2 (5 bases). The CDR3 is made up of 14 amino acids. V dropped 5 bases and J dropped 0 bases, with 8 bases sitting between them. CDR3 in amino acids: CASSNRDSYNEQFF. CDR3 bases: TGTGCCAGCAGTAACCGGGACTCCTACAATGAGCAGTTCTTC.

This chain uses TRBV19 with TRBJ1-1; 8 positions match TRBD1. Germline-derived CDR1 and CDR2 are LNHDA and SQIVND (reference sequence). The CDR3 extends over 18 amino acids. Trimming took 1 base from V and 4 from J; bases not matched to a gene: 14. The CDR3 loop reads CASSIGLGRQGKRTEAFF. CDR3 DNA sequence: TGTGCCAGTAGTATAGGACTTGGCAGACAGGGGAAGCGCACTGAAGCTTTCTTT.

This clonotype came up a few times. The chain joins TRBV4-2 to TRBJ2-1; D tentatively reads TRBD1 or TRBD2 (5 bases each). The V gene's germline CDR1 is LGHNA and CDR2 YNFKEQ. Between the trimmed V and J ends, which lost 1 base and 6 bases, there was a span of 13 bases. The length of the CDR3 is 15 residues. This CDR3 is CASSQGDGAGNEQFF. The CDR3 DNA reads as TGTGCCAGCAGCCAAGGGGACGGGGCCGGCAATGAGCAGTTCTTC.

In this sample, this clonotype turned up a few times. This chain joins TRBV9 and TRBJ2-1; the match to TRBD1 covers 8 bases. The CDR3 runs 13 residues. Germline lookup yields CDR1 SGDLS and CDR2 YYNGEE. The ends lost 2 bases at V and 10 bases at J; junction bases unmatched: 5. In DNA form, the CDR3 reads TGTGCCAGCAGCGTCGCAGGGGGCAGGGAGCAGTTCTTC. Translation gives CASSVAGGREQFF.

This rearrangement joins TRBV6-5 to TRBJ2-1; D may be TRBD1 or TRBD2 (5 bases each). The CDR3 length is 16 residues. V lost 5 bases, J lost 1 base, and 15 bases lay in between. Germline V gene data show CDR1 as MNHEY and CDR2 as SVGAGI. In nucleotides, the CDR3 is TGTGCCAGCAGTAACGAGGGGTGGGGGTCCTACAATGAGCAGTTCTTC. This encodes CASSNEGWGSYNEQFF.

As DNA, the CDR3 is TGTGCCAGCAGCGTTGTGGGAGTGGATACGCAGTATTTT. Translation gives CASSVVGVDTQYF. The chain uses TRBV9 and TRBJ2-3; TRBD2 is a possible D gene (5 bases). The germline gives CDR1 SGDLS, CDR2 YYNGEE. The CDR3 runs 13 residues. Trimming pared 2 bases from V and 6 bases from J, leaving 10 bases between. The variable domain in full, with the rest retrieved from reference TRBV9 and TRBJ2-3, is DSGVTQTPKHLITATGQRVTLRCSPRSGDLSVYWYQQSLDQGLQFLIQYYNGEERAKGNILERFSAQQFPDLHSELNLSSLELGDSALYFCASSVVGVDTQYFGPGTRLTVL.

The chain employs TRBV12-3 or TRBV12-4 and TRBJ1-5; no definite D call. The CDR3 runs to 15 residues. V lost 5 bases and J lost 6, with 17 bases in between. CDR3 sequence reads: CASSPPGFYGQPQHF. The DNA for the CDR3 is TGTGCCAGCAGTCCCCCAGGATTTTACGGTCAGCCCCAGCATTTT.

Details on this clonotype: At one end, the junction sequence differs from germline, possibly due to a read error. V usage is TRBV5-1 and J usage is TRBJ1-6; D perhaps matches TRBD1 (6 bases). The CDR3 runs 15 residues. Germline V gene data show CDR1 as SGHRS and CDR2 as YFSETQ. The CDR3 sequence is CASSLGGASNSPLHF. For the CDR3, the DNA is TGCGCCAGCAGCTTGGGGGGGGCTAGTAATTCGCCCCTCCACTTT.

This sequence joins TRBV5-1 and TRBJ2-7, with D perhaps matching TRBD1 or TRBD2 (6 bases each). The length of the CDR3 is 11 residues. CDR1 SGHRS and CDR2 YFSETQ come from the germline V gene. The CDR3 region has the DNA TGCGCCAGCAGCTTAACAGGGTGGGAGGACGTC. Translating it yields CASSLTGWEDV.